What follows describes a single TCR beta chain. What it binds is unknown. This entry belongs to a study of PD-L1 blockade in urothelial cancer. Overall study: Blood analysis took place 3 weeks (second dose) and 6 weeks after treatment start. Peripheral blood specimens exhibited a median yield of about 140,000 T cells. Study-wide results and limits: A pretreatment blood TCR clonality that fell below the median predicted better progression-free and overall survival.

The CDR3 contains 18 residues. The germline V gene encodes CDR1 SGHAT and CDR2 FQNNGV. With 5 bases clipped from V and 2 bases from J, the junction kept 10 bases outside the gene matches. Profiling relied on immunoSEQ multiplex PCR, and the TCRdb table lists in-frame clones only, not all of them. This sample has around 80,000 clones, with about 85% found just once. The sample in question was PBMCs, obtained around atezolizumab (anti-PD-L1) treatment. The receptor's source is a woman aged 70-85 years with urothelial cancer. V is TRBV11-2 and J is TRBJ2-3, with TRBD2 identical over 13 bases. The CDR3 bases are TGTGCCAGCAGCAATACTCTCGGGACTAGCGGGGTCACAGATACGCAGTATTTT. Translating gives CASSNTLGTSGVTDTQYF.